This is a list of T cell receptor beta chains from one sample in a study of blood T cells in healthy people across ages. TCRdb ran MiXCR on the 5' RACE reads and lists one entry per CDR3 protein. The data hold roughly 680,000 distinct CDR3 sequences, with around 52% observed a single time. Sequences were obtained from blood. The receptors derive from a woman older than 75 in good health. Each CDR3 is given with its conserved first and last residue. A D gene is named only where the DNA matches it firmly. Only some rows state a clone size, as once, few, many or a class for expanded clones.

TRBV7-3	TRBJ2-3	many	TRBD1	CASSLQGARTDTQYF	TGTGCCAGCAGCTTACAGGGGGCTAGGACAGATACGCAGTATTTT
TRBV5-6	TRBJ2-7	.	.	CASSRNSQGDEQYF	TGTGCCAGCAGCCGAAACAGTCAAGGTGACGAGCAGTACTTC
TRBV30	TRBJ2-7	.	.	CAWSNNGGQPYEQYF	TGTGCCTGGAGTAACAACGGGGGACAACCCTACGAGCAGTACTTC
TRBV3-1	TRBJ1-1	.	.	CASRPRGMGTEAFF	TGTGCCAGCAGGCCAAGAGGGATGGGCACTGAAGCTTTCTTT
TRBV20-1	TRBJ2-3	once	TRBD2	CSARRGEGTGLAVGAQYF	TGCAGTGCTAGGAGGGGGGAAGGAACGGGACTAGCGGTCGGAGCGCAGTATTTT
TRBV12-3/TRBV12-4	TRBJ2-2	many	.	CASSRDTGELFF	TGTGCCAGCAGTCGAGACACCGGGGAGCTGTTTTTT
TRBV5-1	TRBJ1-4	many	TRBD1	CASSLARQGNEKLFF	TGCGCCAGCAGCTTGGCCAGACAGGGTAATGAAAAACTGTTTTTT
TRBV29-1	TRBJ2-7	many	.	CSVELGHLTYEQYF	TGCAGCGTTGAATTGGGACATCTTACCTACGAGCAGTACTTC
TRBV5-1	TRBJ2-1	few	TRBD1	CASSRGDRDRGLDEQFF	TGCGCCAGCAGCCGTGGTGACCGGGACAGGGGATTGGATGAGCAGTTCTTC
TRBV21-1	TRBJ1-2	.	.	CARQGIGYTF	TGTGCCAGACAGGGTATAGGCTACACCTTC
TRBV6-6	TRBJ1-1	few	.	CASSYSAGVGAFF	TGTGCCAGCAGTTACTCGGCGGGAGTGGGCGCTTTCTTT
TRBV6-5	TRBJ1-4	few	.	CASSSNPTGTGEKLFF	TGTGCCAGCAGTTCGAATCCTACCGGGACGGGAGAAAAACTGTTTTTT
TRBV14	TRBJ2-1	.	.	CASSGWTGLNEQFF	TGTGCCAGCAGCGGGTGGACTGGGCTCAATGAGCAGTTCTTC
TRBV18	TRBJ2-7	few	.	CASSPQDRPSYNEQYF	TGTGCCAGCTCACCTCAGGACAGACCCTCCTACAATGAGCAGTACTTC